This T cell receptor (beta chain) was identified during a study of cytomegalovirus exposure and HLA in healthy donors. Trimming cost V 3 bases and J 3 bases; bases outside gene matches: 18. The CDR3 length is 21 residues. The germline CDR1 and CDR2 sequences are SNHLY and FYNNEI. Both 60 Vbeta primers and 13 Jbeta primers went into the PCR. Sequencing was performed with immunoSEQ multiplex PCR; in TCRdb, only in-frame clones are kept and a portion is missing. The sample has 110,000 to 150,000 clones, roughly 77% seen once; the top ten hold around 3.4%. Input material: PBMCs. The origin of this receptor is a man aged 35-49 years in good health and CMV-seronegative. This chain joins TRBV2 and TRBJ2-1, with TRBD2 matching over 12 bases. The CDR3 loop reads CASSDLGEGRLAGGRYNEQFF. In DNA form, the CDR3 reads TGTGCCAGCAGTGATCTCGGGGAAGGGAGGCTAGCGGGGGGGCGCTACAATGAGCAGTTCTTC.